Listed below are T cell receptor beta chains from one sample, sequenced in a study of shared clonotypes between healthy human individuals. Profiled with immunoSEQ multiplex PCR; TCRdb holds only in-frame clones, not every one. The sample shows 850,000 to 1,200,000 clones, more than 65% of them seen only once. The sample comprised memory CD4+ T cells sorted from blood. These receptor sequences come from a man younger than 35 in good health. CDR3s include the opening cysteine and the closing phenylalanine or tryptophan. The order of the fields is J gene, D gene, V gene, clone size, CDR3 protein. The D gene is left open where the match is weak. Clone size is given for some rows only: seen once, a few or many times, or a class if the clone is expanded.

TRBJ2-5,-,TRBV7-8,-,CASRVYQETQYF
TRBJ2-5,-,TRBV27,-,CASSLPQKETQYF
TRBJ2-7,TRBD1,TRBV29-1,-,CSVEEGQERGRFDYEQYF
TRBJ1-1,-,TRBV5-4,-,CASSLDGSNTEAFF
TRBJ2-2,-,TRBV5-1,-,CASSLGDRNTGELFF
TRBJ1-2,-,TRBV19,-,CASSRDTNYGYTF
TRBJ1-3,TRBD1,TRBV7-9,-,CASSLSRDRSANTIYF
TRBJ2-1,-,TRBV11-2,few,CASSLVVPTGEQFF
TRBJ1-5,-,TRBV18,few,CASSPGVRQPQHF
TRBJ2-3,TRBD1,TRBV7-6,-,CASSLDRGRGTDTQYF
TRBJ1-5,-,TRBV5-5,-,CASSPQGDSTQPQHF
TRBJ2-4,TRBD1,TRBV18,-,CASSPLSPGTGLKNIQYF
TRBJ2-3,-,TRBV29-1,-,CSVQGKDTQYF
TRBJ1-4,-,TRBV4-3,few,CASSQDGAGTELFF
TRBJ2-7,TRBD2,TRBV28,-,CASSWTSSGPRAYEQYF
TRBJ1-6,TRBD1,TRBV5-1,-,CASSTTGNDNSPLHF
TRBJ2-1,-,TRBV7-2,-,CASSLVFGGYNEQFF
TRBJ1-1,-,TRBV5-1,-,CASSLQLNTEAFF
TRBJ2-2,TRBD2,TRBV7-2,-,CASGVSGVNTGELFF
TRBJ2-7,TRBD1,TRBV11-2,-,CASSLRDPGQGAHEQYF
TRBJ2-2,TRBD2,TRBV27,-,CASSSSGGVVAGELFF
TRBJ1-2,-,TRBV6-5,-,CASSYSTSGDYGYTF
TRBJ1-1,TRBD1,TRBV30,-,CAWSRGQPWMNTEAFF
TRBJ1-2,-,TRBV5-1,-,CASSFGQGSHTF
TRBJ2-1,-,TRBV19,-,CASARGRHSSYNEQFF
TRBJ2-2,-,TRBV14,-,CASSQDWNTGELFF
TRBJ2-1,-,TRBV2,-,CASRATQGREQFF
TRBJ2-5,TRBD2,TRBV7-2,-,CASSKNWLAASRETQYF
TRBJ1-5,TRBD1,TRBV11-2,few,CASQGQSNQPQHF
TRBJ1-2,-,TRBV21-1,few,CASTGSGYTF
TRBJ2-1,-,TRBV6-1,once,CASSEGVRPSSYNEQFF
TRBJ2-1,-,TRBV6-5,-,CASSYYGTSYNEQFF
TRBJ2-3,-,TRBV6-5,-,CASSRLGDTQYF
TRBJ2-2,-,TRBV20-1,-,CSATGELFF
TRBJ2-5,-,TRBV5-4,-,CAASGGGSQETQYF
TRBJ2-1,TRBD2,TRBV4-1,-,CASSQDRGTSGRLEQFF
TRBJ2-1,TRBD2,TRBV4-3,-,CASSQSRWPSGSRGYNEQFF
TRBJ2-1,-,TRBV5-1,-,CASSVRVGYNEQFF
TRBJ1-1,TRBD1,TRBV5-1,-,CASSPGTGENTEAFF